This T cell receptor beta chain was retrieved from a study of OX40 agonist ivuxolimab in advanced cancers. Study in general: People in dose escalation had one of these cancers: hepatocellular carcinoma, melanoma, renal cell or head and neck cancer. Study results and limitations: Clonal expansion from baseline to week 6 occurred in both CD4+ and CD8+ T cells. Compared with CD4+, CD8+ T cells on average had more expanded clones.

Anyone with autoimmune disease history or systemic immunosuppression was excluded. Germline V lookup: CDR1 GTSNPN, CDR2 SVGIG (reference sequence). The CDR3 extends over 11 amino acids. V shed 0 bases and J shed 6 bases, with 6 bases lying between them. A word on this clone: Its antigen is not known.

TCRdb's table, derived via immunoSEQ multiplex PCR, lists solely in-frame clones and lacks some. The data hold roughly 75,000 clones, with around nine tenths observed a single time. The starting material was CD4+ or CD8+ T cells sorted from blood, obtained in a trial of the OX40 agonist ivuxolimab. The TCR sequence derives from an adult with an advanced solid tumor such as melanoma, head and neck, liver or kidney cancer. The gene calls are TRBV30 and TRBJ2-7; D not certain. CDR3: CAWSVGFEQYF. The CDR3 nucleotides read TGTGCCTGGAGTGTAGGGTTCGAGCAGTACTTC.